Shown below are 18 T cell receptor beta chains from a single sample sequenced in a study of glioma-infiltrating T cells after dendritic cell vaccination. Here immunoSEQ multiplex PCR was the method, and the copy in TCRdb shows in-frame clones only, minus some. Of 98,000 or so clones in the sample, approximately 80% were seen once. Sample time point: after dendritic cell vaccination, including at tumor progression/relapse. Specimen: blood, collected after dendritic cell vaccination. The receptor set was obtained from a human donor with glioblastoma.

This clone was detected a few times. This chain joins TRBV10-3 and TRBJ2-7; 7 bases agree with TRBD1. Germline V gene sequence: CDR1 ENHRY, CDR2 SYGVKD. The junction had 7 bases not matched to a gene; V was cut back by 7 bases and J by 4 bases. CDR3 length: 13 residues. CDR3 sequence (DNA): TGTGCCATCACGAGGGACAGCTGGTACGAGCAGTACTTC. Residues: CAITRDSWYEQYF.

The chain is built from TRBV9 and TRBJ2-1, with D uncertain. CDR3 size: 13 residues. The germline V and J ends were trimmed by 3 bases and 2 bases, with 6 bases remaining between them. Per the germline V gene, CDR1 is SGDLS and CDR2 is YYNGEE. In DNA form, the CDR3 reads TGTGCCAGCAGCGCCCGAGCCTACAATGAGCAGTTCTTC. It yields the protein CASSARAYNEQFF.

The chain couples TRBV28 to TRBJ2-1; the D gene is possibly TRBD2 (5 bases). Per the germline V gene, CDR1 is MDHEN and CDR2 is SYDVKM. V lost 6 bases and J 5 bases, leaving 14 bases between the germline ends. The CDR3 loop spans 14 amino acids. The CDR3 nucleotides read TGTGCCAGCAGAACCAGCGGAGACCACAATGAGCAGTTCTTC. Protein: CASRTSGDHNEQFF.

The rearrangement links TRBV21-1 to TRBJ2-7; the D call TRBD1 from the table was never checked on the DNA. TRBV21-1 constitutes a pseudogene. The CDR3 spans 16 residues. In nucleotides, the CDR3 is TGTGCCACCCACCTAATCAATCTGACAGGTGACCACGAGCAGTACTTC. As protein: CATHLINLTGDHEQYF.

This clone was seen only a few times. J is TRBJ1-1 and V is TRBV5-1; the D gene is possibly TRBD1 (5 bases). CDR1 and CDR2 (germline): SGHRS, YFSETQ. V was shortened by 0 bases and J by 5 bases, with 17 bases between the two germline ends. The CDR3 totals 16 residues. The CDR3 reads CASSLGQIIRGTEAFF. The CDR3 DNA reads as TGCGCCAGCAGCTTGGGACAGATCATACGAGGAACTGAAGCTTTCTTT.

In nucleotides, the CDR3 is TGTGCCAGCAGTGCGACCTCCCCAGGAGAGCAGTTCTTC. It is translated as CASSATSPGEQFF. This sequence joins TRBV6-4 and TRBJ2-1, with D unclear. This CDR3 contains 13 residues. Trimming stripped 4 bases from V and 10 bases from J, with 14 bases between. The germline V gene encodes CDR1 MRHNA and CDR2 SNTAGT.

DNA of the CDR3: TGCGCCAGCAGCCCGGGACAGGGGAATGAAAAACTGTTTTTT. Translation: CASSPGQGNEKLFF. The rearrangement uses TRBV5-1 and TRBJ1-4; 10 bases map to TRBD1. From germline, CDR1 is SGHRS and CDR2 YFSETQ. Trimming cost V 4 bases and J 5 bases; bases outside gene matches: 2. The CDR3 spans 14 residues.

This chain connects TRBV7-3 to TRBJ2-2, with 8 bases identical to TRBD1. V dropped 5 bases and J dropped 6; count of bases not matched to a gene: 8. The CDR3 extends over 15 amino acids. The germline V gene has CDR1 SGHTA and CDR2 FQGTGA. The chain's CDR3 is CASSAFGQGPGELFF. The CDR3 DNA reads TGTGCCAGCAGCGCGTTTGGACAGGGCCCCGGGGAGCTGTTTTTT.

This clone was detected only a few times. This chain links TRBV21-1 with TRBJ2-7; TRBD1, as called in the table, went unchecked against the DNA. TRBV21-1 is designated a pseudogene. The CDR3 is 16 amino acids. CDR3 in amino acids: CASSKIAPGQGHEQYF. CDR3 sequence (DNA): TGTGCCAGCAGCAAAATCGCCCCGGGACAGGGCCACGAGCAGTACTTC.

This clone was seen only once. The CDR3 loop reads CSVLLEGQVNYGYTF. The DNA of the CDR3 is TGCAGCGTTTTACTTGAGGGACAGGTCAACTATGGCTACACCTTC. V is TRBV29-1 and J is TRBJ1-2; 8 positions agree with TRBD1. The germline V gene has CDR1 SQVTM and CDR2 ANQGSEA. V dropped 5 bases and J dropped 2; count of bases not matched to a gene: 10. This CDR3 is 15 amino acids long.

V is TRBV6-5 and J is TRBJ2-5; 9 nucleotides align to TRBD1. The CDR3 length is 15 residues. V lost 6 bases and J lost 7; bases outside the gene matches: 12. The germline gives CDR1 MNHEY, CDR2 SVGAGI. Here the CDR3 reads CASSLGQGARSTQYF. The CDR3 DNA reads TGTGCCAGCAGCCTGGGACAGGGTGCAAGGTCGACCCAGTACTTC.

This chain uses TRBV28 with TRBJ2-7; 11 bases match TRBD2. Germline V gene lookup returns CDR1 MDHEN and CDR2 SYDVKM. The V and J ends lost 7 bases and 5 bases, in that order; junction bases with no gene match: 10. CDR3 size: 15 residues. Here the CDR3 reads CASKETSGSYHEQYF. The CDR3 coding sequence is TGTGCCAGCAAGGAAACTAGCGGGAGTTACCACGAGCAGTACTTC.

This rearrangement joins TRBV30 to TRBJ1-1; TRBD1 is a possible D gene (5 bases). The V end was cut by 5 bases, the J end by 4 bases, with 14 bases between. The CDR3 has 13 residues. Germline CDR1 is GTSNPN and CDR2 is SVGIG (reference sequence). CDR3 sequence reads: CAWQGSSITEAFF. The CDR3 region has the DNA TGTGCCTGGCAGGGTTCCTCAATCACTGAAGCTTTCTTT.

The chain combines TRBV5-5 with TRBJ2-5; D might be TRBD1 (6 bases). Germline V gene sequence: CDR1 SGHKS, CDR2 YYEKEE (reference sequence). V shed 1 base and J shed 4 bases, with 14 bases lying between them. This CDR3 spans 15 amino acids. The CDR3 sequence is CASSLRAAGVETQYF. Here the CDR3 DNA reads TGTGCCAGCAGCTTGAGGGCGGCAGGGGTAGAGACCCAGTACTTC.

The chain carries TRBV28 and TRBJ1-1; D remains unclear. Germline CDR1 and CDR2: MDHEN and SYDVKM. V was trimmed by 4 bases and J by 8 bases, leaving 14 bases between them. The CDR3 length is 13 residues. As DNA, the CDR3 is TGTGCCAGCAGTTCCCCCGGCGGTCGAGAAGCTTTCTTT. It specifies CASSSPGGREAFF.

This clone was counted once. The chain carries TRBV5-1 and TRBJ2-5; TRBD1 matches at 7 bases. J gave up 2 bases and V 4 bases, and 5 bases lay outside the gene matches. The germline gives CDR1 SGHRS, CDR2 YFSETQ. This CDR3 has 14 amino acids. CDR3 region: CASSPGQVQETQYF. The DNA for the CDR3 is TGCGCCAGCAGCCCCGGACAGGTGCAAGAGACCCAGTACTTC.

Here the CDR3 reads CASSSTWDTLSGNTIYF. CDR3 nucleotide sequence: TGTGCCAGCAGCTCCACCTGGGACACCCTCTCTGGAAACACCATATATTTT. The chain is built from TRBV7-9 and TRBJ1-3; D possibly corresponds to TRBD1 (6 bases). The germline V gene has CDR1 SEHNR and CDR2 FQNEAQ (reference sequence). The V and J ends lost 4 bases and 0 bases respectively, with 16 bases between them. There are 17 residues in the CDR3.

J is TRBJ1-6 and V is TRBV6-1, with 8 bases fitting TRBD1. This CDR3 is 14 amino acids long. With 7 bases clipped from V and 3 bases from J, the junction kept 2 bases outside the gene matches. Germline CDR1 and CDR2: MNHNS and SASEGT. CDR3 amino acids: CASTGQGYNSPLHF. The CDR3 DNA reads TGTGCCAGCACCGGACAGGGCTATAATTCACCCCTCCACTTT.